This paragraph covers one TCR beta chain sequence. Its antigen is not known. The sample belongs to a study of T cell responses to AZD1222 COVID-19 vaccine. The data were produced by immunoSEQ multiplex PCR, yet TCRdb's version contains in-frame clones alone and is incomplete. The data contain 70,000 to 90,000 clones, around 88% of them singletons. The CDR3 has 16 residues. Germline V gene lookup returns CDR1 LGHNA and CDR2 YNFKEQ. The ends lost 3 bases at V and 1 base at J; junction bases unmatched: 1. Findings of the study overall: Variant regions that are unmutated are reportedly the target of nearly half of spike-specific TCRs.

Sequencing was performed on peripheral blood, taken on day 0 of AZD1222 vaccination. This TCR derives from an adult in good health. The chain joins TRBV4-2 to TRBJ2-2, with 11 bases lining up with TRBD2. The CDR3 DNA follows: TGTGCCAGCAGCCAGGGGACTAGCGGGAACACCGGGGAGCTGTTTTTT. Translated: CASSQGTSGNTGELFF.